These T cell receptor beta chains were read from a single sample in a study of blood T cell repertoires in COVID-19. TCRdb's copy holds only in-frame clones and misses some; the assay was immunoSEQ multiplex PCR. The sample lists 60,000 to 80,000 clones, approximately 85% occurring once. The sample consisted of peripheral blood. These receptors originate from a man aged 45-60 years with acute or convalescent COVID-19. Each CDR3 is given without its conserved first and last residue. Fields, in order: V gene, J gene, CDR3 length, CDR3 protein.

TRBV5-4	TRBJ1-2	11	ASSLQGVDGYT
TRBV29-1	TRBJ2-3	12	SVELGQGSDTQY
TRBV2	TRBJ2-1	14	ASSERSGRSYNEQF
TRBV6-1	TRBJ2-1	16	ASSVTSGGISSYNEQF
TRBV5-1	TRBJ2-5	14	ASSLALADHQETQY
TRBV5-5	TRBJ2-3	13	ASLVDGGGTDTQY
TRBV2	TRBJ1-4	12	ASRDILTNEKLF
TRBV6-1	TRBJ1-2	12	ASSETPSDYGYT
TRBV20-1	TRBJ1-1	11	SASTDSHTEAF
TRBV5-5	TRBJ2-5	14	ASSLRTGALQETQY
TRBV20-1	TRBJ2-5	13	SASLSGGGRETQY
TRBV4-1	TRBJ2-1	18	ASSRAVQGTSGGPYNEQF
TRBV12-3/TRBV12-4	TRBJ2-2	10	ASPDSTGELF
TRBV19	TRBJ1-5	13	ASSSTGEGNQPQH
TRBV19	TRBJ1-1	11	ASTAGSDTEAF
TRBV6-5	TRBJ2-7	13	ASSRWGQSSYEQY
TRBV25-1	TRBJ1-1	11	ASSPAYTTEAF
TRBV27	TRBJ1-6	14	ASSFSVRDLNSPLH
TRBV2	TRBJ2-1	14	ASRRDWQITYNEQF
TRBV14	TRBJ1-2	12	ASSQGDGARSYT
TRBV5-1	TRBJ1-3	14	ASSFRRAGSGNTIY
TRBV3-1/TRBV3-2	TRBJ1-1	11	ASSPTDGTEAF
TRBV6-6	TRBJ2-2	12	ASRTTTGTGELF
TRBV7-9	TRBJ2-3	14	ASSYSGGAGLDTQY
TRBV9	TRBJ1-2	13	ASSVAAGVRYGYT
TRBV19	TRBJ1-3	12	ASSIGQTGNTIY
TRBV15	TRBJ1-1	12	ATSIPRENTEAF
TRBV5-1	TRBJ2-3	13	ASSSGTPSTDTQY
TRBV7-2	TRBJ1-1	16	ASSPRGRDRVLNTEAF
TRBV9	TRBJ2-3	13	ASSGTSSSTDTQY
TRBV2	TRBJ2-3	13	ASSDVGASTDTQY
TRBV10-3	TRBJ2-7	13	AISEVQGNKYEQY
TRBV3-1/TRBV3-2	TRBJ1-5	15	ASSHGQVSFGNQPQH
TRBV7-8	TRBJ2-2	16	ASSPPPGQGEYTGELF
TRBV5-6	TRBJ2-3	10	ASSRSSDTQY
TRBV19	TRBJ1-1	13	ASSIRQEPNTEAF
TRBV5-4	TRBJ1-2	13	ASSLNPQGWSGYT
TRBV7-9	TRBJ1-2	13	ASSLDGGDEYGCT
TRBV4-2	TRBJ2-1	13	ASSPGTSADNEQF
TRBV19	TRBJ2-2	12	ASKKRGGTGELF
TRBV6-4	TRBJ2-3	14	ASSDLQGASTDTQY